The 28 T cell receptor beta chains listed next were all sequenced from one sample in a study of blood T cell repertoires in COVID-19. The protocol was immunoSEQ multiplex PCR, while the TCRdb copy is restricted to in-frame clones and leaves out a portion. This sample has 120,000 to 150,000 clones, with more than 75% found just once. The source material was peripheral blood. These receptors all come from an elderly man with acute or convalescent COVID-19.

The gene calls are TRBV28 and TRBJ2-1, with 12 positions matching TRBD2. Germline trimming cut 11 bases from V and 7 bases from J; bases unmatched to any gene: 3. Germline V gives CDR1 MDHEN, CDR2 SYDVKM. This CDR3 contains 12 residues. CDR3 coding DNA: TGTGCCGCTAGCGGGGGGGCTAATGAGCAGTTCTTC. As protein: CAASGGANEQFF.

This chain uses TRBV19 with TRBJ2-2, with 12 bases aligning to TRBD1. V shed 4 bases, J shed 7 bases, and the junction held 7 bases outside the gene matches. The germline V gene encodes CDR1 LNHDA and CDR2 SQIVND (reference sequence). The CDR3 extends over 16 amino acids. The CDR3 bases are TGTGCCAGTAGTACCCGGGACAGGGGGCCGGACGGGGAGCTGTTTTTT. This encodes CASSTRDRGPDGELFF.

The chain carries TRBV6-5 and TRBJ1-2; D is unclear. Per the germline V gene, CDR1 is MNHEY and CDR2 is SVGAGI. The V gene lost 8 bases and the J gene lost 0 bases, with 16 bases spanning the gap. This CDR3 region has 15 residues. CDR3 in DNA: TGTGCCAGCCTTTCCGGTGGTGTTACTAACTATGGCTACACCTTC. Translating gives CASLSGGVTNYGYTF.

The chain carries TRBV24-1 and TRBJ1-5, with D perhaps matching TRBD1 (6 bases). V was trimmed by 7 bases and J by 9 bases, leaving 12 bases between them. CDR3 length: 12 amino acids. Germline V gene sequence: CDR1 KGHDR, CDR2 SFDVKD. The CDR3 sequence is CATSAGARPQHF. Written as DNA, the CDR3 is TGTGCCACCAGCGCAGGGGCACGGCCCCAGCATTTT.

The gene calls are TRBV6-4 and TRBJ1-6, with D perhaps matching TRBD1 (5 bases). Germline CDR1 reads MRHNA; CDR2 reads SNTAGT. V was trimmed by 6 bases and J by 0 bases, leaving 6 bases between them. The CDR3 consists of 14 residues. The CDR3 spells CASSRDSYNSPLHF. CDR3 sequence (DNA): TGTGCCAGCAGCAGGGACTCCTATAATTCACCCCTCCACTTT.

This clone was seen once. The V call is TRBV28, the J call TRBJ2-3, with no clear D. V was cut by 3 bases and J by 1 base, with 11 bases left in between. The CDR3 contains 15 residues. The germline V gene encodes CDR1 MDHEN and CDR2 SYDVKM. The DNA for the CDR3 is TGTGCCAGCAGTTTGGTGGGCCAGGGCACAGATACGCAGTATTTT. As protein: CASSLVGQGTDTQYF.

This rearrangement joins TRBV24-1 to TRBJ1-2; D is possibly TRBD1 (6 bases). Germline values: CDR1 KGHDR, CDR2 SFDVKD. With 7 bases removed from V and 1 base from J, the gap between germline ends came to 15 bases. The CDR3 extends over 15 amino acids. This chain's CDR3 is CATSEGGADNYGYTF. The CDR3 bases are TGTGCCACCAGCGAAGGGGGAGCTGATAACTATGGCTACACCTTC.

The gene calls are TRBV6-6 and TRBJ2-2; D uncertain. Trimming took off 7 bases at V and 6 bases at J, with 12 bases between the two ends. CDR1 is MNHNY and CDR2 is SVGAGI in the germline V gene (reference sequence). This CDR3 has 13 amino acids. The CDR3 nucleotides read TGTGCCAGCAACCAAAGCCCTCCCGGGGAGCTGTTTTTT. Protein product: CASNQSPPGELFF.

The J gene is TRBJ2-5, the V gene TRBV5-1, with a weak D call TRBD1 (5 bases). The ends were cut back, 1 base at V and 2 bases at J, with 12 bases in the middle. CDR3 length equals 15 residues. The germline V gene encodes CDR1 SGHRS and CDR2 YFSETQ. CDR3 nucleotides: TGCGCCAGCAGCTTGATGCCAGACAGACAAGAGACCCAGTACTTC. It is translated as CASSLMPDRQETQYF. Filled out from reference TRBV5-1 and TRBJ2-5, the complete variable domain reads KAGVTQTPRYLIKTRGQQVTLSCSPISGHRSVSWYQQTPGQGLQFLFEYFSETQRNKGNFPGRFSGRQFSNSRSEMNVSTLELGDSALYLCASSLMPDRQETQYFGPGTRLLVL.

V and J are TRBV2 and TRBJ2-6; D gene ambiguous. The germline CDR1 and CDR2 sequences are SNHLY and FYNNEI. Trimming left V 1 base short and J 1 base short, with 5 bases between. This CDR3 spans 15 amino acids. The CDR3 spells CASSEERSGANVLTF. CDR3 DNA: TGTGCCAGCAGTGAAGAGAGGTCTGGGGCCAACGTCCTGACTTTC.

The chain links TRBV28 to TRBJ1-3; D is unclear. CDR3 length: 14 residues. Germline V lookup: CDR1 MDHEN, CDR2 SYDVKM. Between the trimmed V and J ends, which lost 5 bases and 4 bases, there was a span of 12 bases. CDR3 amino acids: CASSPTGSGNTIYF. The CDR3 nucleotides read TGTGCCAGCAGTCCCACTGGTAGCGGAAACACCATATATTTT.

The gene calls are TRBV6-5 and TRBJ2-1, with unresolved D. V was shortened by 6 bases and J by 4 bases, with 16 bases between the two germline ends. Germline CDR1 and CDR2: MNHEY and SVGAGI. The CDR3 is made up of 15 amino acids. This CDR3 is CASRPIGGDYNEQFF. CDR3 nucleotide sequence: TGTGCCAGCAGGCCAATCGGCGGTGATTACAATGAGCAGTTCTTC.

As for this clone: The sample contains more than one DNA sequence encoding this CDR3. V is TRBV19 and J is TRBJ1-4; TRBD1 might be the D (6 bases). V shed 4 bases and J shed 0 bases, with 9 bases lying between them. This CDR3 comprises 15 residues. In germline, CDR1 is LNHDA, CDR2 SQIVND (reference sequence). The CDR3 DNA follows: TGTGCCAGTAGTACGACAGGCGCAACTAATGAAAAACTGTTTTTT. This codes for CASSTTGATNEKLFF.

The chain recombines TRBV4-1 with TRBJ1-2; 8 bases map to TRBD1. The CDR3 is 16 amino acids. Germline V gene sequence: CDR1 MGHRA, CDR2 YSYEKL. The trim removed 1 base at V and 4 bases at J, leaving 8 bases unmatched. CDR3 region: CASSQGIQGGIYGYTF. The CDR3 DNA is TGCGCCAGCAGCCAAGGGATACAGGGGGGAATCTATGGCTACACCTTC.

The genes are TRBV19 and TRBJ1-1; no definite D call. Germline CDR1 LNHDA, CDR2 SQIVND (reference sequence). This CDR3 contains 15 residues. The germline V and J ends were trimmed by 0 bases and 0 bases, with 8 bases remaining between them. The CDR3 coding sequence is TGTGCCAGTAGTATAGAAGCGGGATTGAACACTGAAGCTTTCTTT. This translates into CASSIEAGLNTEAFF.

The chain joins TRBV18 to TRBJ2-7; D is ambiguous. The germline V and J ends were trimmed by 0 bases and 7 bases, with 10 bases remaining between them. Per the germline V gene, CDR1 is KGHSH and CDR2 is LQKENI. This CDR3 has 13 amino acids. The CDR3 sequence: CASSPPLLWEQYF. CDR3 nucleotides: TGTGCCAGCTCACCACCACTCTTGTGGGAGCAGTACTTC.

The rearrangement uses TRBV23-1 and TRBJ1-5; 10 nucleotides match TRBD1. TRBV23-1 is an ORF for which the function is uncertain. This CDR3 has 18 residues. V trimming: 2 bases; J trimming: 0 bases; junction bases outside the gene matches: 7. The CDR3 DNA reads as TGCGCCAGCAGTCAACTCCGGGACAGGGGTACTAGCAATCAGCCCCAGCATTTT. Translating gives CASSQLRDRGTSNQPQHF.

V is TRBV7-2 and J is TRBJ2-5; possible D gene TRBD2, 5 bases. From germline, CDR1 is SGHTA and CDR2 FQGNSA. This CDR3 has 16 amino acids. Deletions cut 5 bases from V and 6 bases from J, with 22 bases between. The CDR3 loop is CASSLYRTLRVKTQYF. CDR3 nucleotides: TGTGCCAGCAGCCTATATAGGACTCTGAGGGTGAAGACCCAGTACTTC.

The V gene is TRBV19, the J gene TRBJ1-1, with D maybe TRBD1 (6 bases). Germline V gene lookup returns CDR1 LNHDA and CDR2 SQIVND (reference sequence). This CDR3 has 17 residues. V lost 7 bases and J 1 base, leaving 22 bases between the germline ends. The CDR3 is CASTRLGTPGGNTEAFF. CDR3 in DNA: TGTGCCAGTACCCGACTCGGGACACCCGGCGGGAACACTGAAGCTTTCTTT.

The J gene is TRBJ2-1, the V gene TRBV5-4; D may be TRBD1 (5 bases). The CDR3 sequence is 13 residues long. Germline CDR1 reads SGHNT; CDR2 reads YYREEE (reference sequence). Trimming removed 5 bases from V and 2 bases from J, with 8 bases in between. CDR3 region: CASSDRPYNEQFF. The CDR3 DNA is TGTGCCAGCAGTGACAGACCCTACAATGAGCAGTTCTTC.

The CDR3 reads CASRGTMQETQYF. In nucleotides, the CDR3 is TGCGCCAGCAGAGGGACAATGCAAGAGACCCAGTACTTC. V is TRBV5-1 and J is TRBJ2-5; possible D gene TRBD1, 6 bases. Germline lookup yields CDR1 SGHRS and CDR2 YFSETQ. V gave up 5 bases and J gave up 2 bases, with 10 bases separating them. CDR3 size: 13 residues. The variable domain in full, with the rest retrieved from reference TRBV5-1 and TRBJ2-5, is KAGVTQTPRYLIKTRGQQVTLSCSPISGHRSVSWYQQTPGQGLQFLFEYFSETQRNKGNFPGRFSGRQFSNSRSEMNVSTLELGDSALYLCASRGTMQETQYFGPGTRLLVL.

This chain links TRBV3-1 (or the pseudogene TRBV3-2) with TRBJ2-5; 8 bases are shared with TRBD1. Losses at the gene ends were 4 bases for V and 7 bases for J; bases not matched to a gene: 5. Germline values: CDR1 LGHDT, CDR2 YNNKEL (reference sequence). This CDR3 comprises 13 residues. The CDR3 coding sequence is TGTGCCAGCAGCCGGGACAGGTCCGGGACCCAGTACTTC. Amino acid sequence: CASSRDRSGTQYF.

The chain is built from TRBV29-1 and TRBJ2-1; D is perhaps TRBD1 (5 bases). The V end lost 1 base, the J end lost 4 bases, and 11 bases lay between the germline ends. CDR3 length: 14 amino acids. The germline CDR1 and CDR2 sequences are SQVTM and ANQGSEA. The CDR3 bases are TGCAGCGTTGAAGCAGGGAAGGGGTACAATGAGCAGTTCTTC. Translation: CSVEAGKGYNEQFF.

The chain uses TRBV7-8 and TRBJ2-5; D gene ambiguous. The CDR3 runs 13 residues. Trimming cost V 1 base and J 4 bases, with 7 bases left between them. Germline loops: CDR1 SGHVS, CDR2 FQNEAQ. Here the CDR3 DNA reads TGTGCCAGCAGCTTAGAATACTTAGAGACCCAGTACTTC. Its protein is CASSLEYLETQYF.

The gene calls are TRBV4-1 and TRBJ2-7; 9 bases match TRBD2. V was pared by 5 bases and J by 4 bases, with 9 bases of the junction left unmatched. Germline-derived CDR1 and CDR2 are MGHRA and YSYEKL. The CDR3 covers 15 residues. The CDR3 DNA reads TGCGCCAGCAGCGCCCGACTAGCGGAATTATACGAGCAGTACTTC. It translates to CASSARLAELYEQYF.

V usage is TRBV28 and J usage is TRBJ2-3; D might be TRBD1 (5 bases). Germline lookup yields CDR1 MDHEN and CDR2 SYDVKM. Trimming took off 6 bases at V and 0 bases at J, with 16 bases between the two ends. There are 16 residues in the CDR3. This CDR3 is CASRASDTTSTDTQYF. CDR3 in DNA: TGTGCCAGCAGAGCTTCGGACACTACTAGCACAGATACGCAGTATTTT. Full variable domain (rest looked up from reference TRBV28 and TRBJ2-3): DVKVTQSSRYLVKRTGEKVFLECVQDMDHENMFWYRQDPGLGLRLIYFSYDVKMKEKGDIPEGYSVSREKKERFSLILESASTNQTSMYLCASRASDTTSTDTQYFGPGTRLTVL.

The V call is TRBV4-1, the J call TRBJ2-1; tentatively, D is TRBD2 (6 bases). Trimming shortened V by 3 bases and J by 0 bases, and 15 bases separated the two germline ends. CDR3 size: 17 residues. Germline CDR1 MGHRA, CDR2 YSYEKL. The CDR3 reads CASSQIPSARSYNEQFF. CDR3 DNA sequence: TGCGCCAGCAGCCAGATCCCTAGCGCCCGCTCCTACAATGAGCAGTTCTTC.

This sequence joins TRBV6-5 and TRBJ1-5, with D uncertain. Germline assignment: CDR1 MNHEY and CDR2 SVGAGI. The CDR3 has 14 amino acids. Trimming cost V 2 bases and J 1 base, with 6 bases left between them. The CDR3 loop reads CASSYSPSNQPQHF. The CDR3, as DNA: TGTGCCAGCAGTTACAGCCCCAGCAATCAGCCCCAGCATTTT.